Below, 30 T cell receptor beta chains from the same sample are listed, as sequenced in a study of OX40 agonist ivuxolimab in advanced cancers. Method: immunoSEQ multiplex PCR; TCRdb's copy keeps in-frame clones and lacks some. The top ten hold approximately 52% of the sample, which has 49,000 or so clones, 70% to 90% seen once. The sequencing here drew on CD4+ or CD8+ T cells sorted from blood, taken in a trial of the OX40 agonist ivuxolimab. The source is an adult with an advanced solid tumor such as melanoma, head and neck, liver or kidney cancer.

CDR3 sequence: CASSLLGGEQYF. CDR3 in DNA: TGTGCCAGCAGCTTACTGGGAGGAGAGCAGTACTTC. The V call is TRBV7-9, the J call TRBJ2-7; a possible D gene is TRBD2 (6 bases). This CDR3 spans 12 amino acids. Trimming took off 2 bases at V and 7 bases at J, with 9 bases between the two ends. In germline, CDR1 is SEHNR, CDR2 FQNEAQ (reference sequence).

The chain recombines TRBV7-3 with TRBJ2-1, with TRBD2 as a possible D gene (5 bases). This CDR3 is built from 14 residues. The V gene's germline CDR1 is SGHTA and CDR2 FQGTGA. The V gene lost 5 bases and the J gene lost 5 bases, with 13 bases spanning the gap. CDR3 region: CASSLGGPDNEQFF. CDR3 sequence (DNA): TGTGCCAGCAGCCTAGGAGGTCCAGACAATGAGCAGTTCTTC.

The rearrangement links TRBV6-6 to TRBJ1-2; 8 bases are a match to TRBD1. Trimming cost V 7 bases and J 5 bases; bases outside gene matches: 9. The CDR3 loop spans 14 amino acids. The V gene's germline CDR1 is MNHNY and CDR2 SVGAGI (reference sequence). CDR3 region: CASTNGQGNYGYTF. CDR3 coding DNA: TGTGCCAGCACCAATGGACAGGGAAATTATGGCTACACCTTC.

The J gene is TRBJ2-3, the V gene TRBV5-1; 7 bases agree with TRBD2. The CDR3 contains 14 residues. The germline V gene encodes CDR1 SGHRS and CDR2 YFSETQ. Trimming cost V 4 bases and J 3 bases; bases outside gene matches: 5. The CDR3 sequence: CASSLGTITDTQYF. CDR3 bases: TGCGCCAGCAGCCTAGGGACTATTACAGATACGCAGTATTTT.

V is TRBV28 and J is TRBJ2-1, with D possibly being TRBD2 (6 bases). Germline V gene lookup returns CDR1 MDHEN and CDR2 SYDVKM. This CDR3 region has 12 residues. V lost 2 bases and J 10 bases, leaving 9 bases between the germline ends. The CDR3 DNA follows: TGTGCCAGCAGTTTACGGGGGTGGGAGCAGTTCTTC. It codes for CASSLRGWEQFF.

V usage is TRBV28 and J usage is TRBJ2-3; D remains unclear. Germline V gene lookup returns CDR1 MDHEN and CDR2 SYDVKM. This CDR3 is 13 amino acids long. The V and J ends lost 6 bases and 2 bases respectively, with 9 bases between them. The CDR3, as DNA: TGTGCCAGCAGCCCGGCCTCCACAGATACGCAGTATTTT. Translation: CASSPASTDTQYF.

CDR3 residues: CASMSQGNEQFF. The DNA of the CDR3 is TGTGCCAGCATGTCCCAGGGCAATGAGCAGTTCTTC. The V and J genes are TRBV7-9 and TRBJ2-1, with D maybe TRBD1 (5 bases). In germline, CDR1 is SEHNR, CDR2 FQNEAQ (reference sequence). The CDR3 is made up of 12 amino acids. Between the trimmed V and J ends, which lost 7 bases and 6 bases, there was a span of 10 bases.

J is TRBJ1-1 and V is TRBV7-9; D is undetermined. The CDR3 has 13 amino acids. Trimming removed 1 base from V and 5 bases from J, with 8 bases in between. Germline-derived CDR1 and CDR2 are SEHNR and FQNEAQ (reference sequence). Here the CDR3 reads CASSLEQTTEAFF. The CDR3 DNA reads TGTGCCAGCAGCTTAGAACAGACTACTGAAGCTTTCTTT.

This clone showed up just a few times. CDR3 bases: TGCGCCAGCAGTGATGTTTTCAAGGGCTGGATCGACACTGAAGCTTTCTTT. It yields the protein CASSDVFKGWIDTEAFF. J is TRBJ1-1 and V is TRBV10-2, with D unclear. The germline V and J ends were trimmed by 3 bases and 3 bases, with 20 bases remaining between them. Germline CDR1 WSHSY, CDR2 SAAADI. The CDR3 is 17 residues long.

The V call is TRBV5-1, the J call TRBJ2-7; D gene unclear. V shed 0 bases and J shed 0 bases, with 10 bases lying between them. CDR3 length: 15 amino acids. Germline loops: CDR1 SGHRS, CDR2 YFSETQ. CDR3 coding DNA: TGCGCCAGCAGCTTGGGAAGGTCGAGCTCCTACGAGCAGTACTTC. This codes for CASSLGRSSSYEQYF.

This chain's CDR3 is CASSQASSGYNEQFF. The CDR3 DNA follows: TGTGCCAGCAGCCAAGCGTCTAGCGGTTACAATGAGCAGTTCTTC. J is TRBJ2-1 and V is TRBV4-2; 7 bases agree with TRBD2. CDR1 and CDR2 from the germline V gene are LGHNA and YNFKEQ. Germline trimming cut 1 base from V and 4 bases from J; bases unmatched to any gene: 4. The CDR3 spans 15 residues.

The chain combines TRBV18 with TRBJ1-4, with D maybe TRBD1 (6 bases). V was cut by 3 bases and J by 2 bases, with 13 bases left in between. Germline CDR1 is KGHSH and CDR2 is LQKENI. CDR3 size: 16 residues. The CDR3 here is CASSPSIQGTNEKLFF. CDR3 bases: TGTGCCAGCTCACCTTCTATCCAGGGGACTAATGAAAAACTGTTTTTT.

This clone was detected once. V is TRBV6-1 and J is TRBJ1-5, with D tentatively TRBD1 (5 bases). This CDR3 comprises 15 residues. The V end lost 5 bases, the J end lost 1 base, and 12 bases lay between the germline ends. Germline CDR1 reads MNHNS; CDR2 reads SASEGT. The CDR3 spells CASSPSRGSNQPQHF. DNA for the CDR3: TGTGCCAGCAGTCCTTCCCGGGGGAGCAATCAGCCCCAGCATTTT.

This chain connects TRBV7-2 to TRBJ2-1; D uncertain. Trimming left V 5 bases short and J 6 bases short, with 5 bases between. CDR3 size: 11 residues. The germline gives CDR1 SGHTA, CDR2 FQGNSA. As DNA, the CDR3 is TGTGCCAGCAGCCCCGCCAATGAGCAGTTCTTC. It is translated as CASSPANEQFF.

The DNA for the CDR3 is TGTGCCAGCTGGACAGGGAACTATGGCTACACCTTC. Amino acids: CASWTGNYGYTF. The rearrangement uses TRBV6-1 and TRBJ1-2; 8 bases are shared with TRBD1. Germline trimming cut 8 bases from V and 2 bases from J; bases unmatched to any gene: 1. CDR1 is MNHNS, CDR2 SASEGT, per germline. The length of the CDR3 is 12 residues.

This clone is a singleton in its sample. CDR3 bases: TGCGCCAGCAGCTTCGGAGGGGAAACTGAAGCTTTCTTT. This translates into CASSFGGETEAFF. The V gene is TRBV5-1, the J gene TRBJ1-1; D is possibly TRBD1 (5 bases). V was clipped by 2 bases and J by 5 bases, with 10 bases between them. The germline CDR1 and CDR2 sequences are SGHRS and YFSETQ. There are 13 residues in the CDR3.

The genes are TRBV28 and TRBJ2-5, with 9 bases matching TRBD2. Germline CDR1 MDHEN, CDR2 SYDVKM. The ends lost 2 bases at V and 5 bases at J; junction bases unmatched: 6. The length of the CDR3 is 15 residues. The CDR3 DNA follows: TGTGCCAGCAGTTTAGGTAGCGGGGGCGTGGAGACCCAGTACTTC. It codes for CASSLGSGGVETQYF.

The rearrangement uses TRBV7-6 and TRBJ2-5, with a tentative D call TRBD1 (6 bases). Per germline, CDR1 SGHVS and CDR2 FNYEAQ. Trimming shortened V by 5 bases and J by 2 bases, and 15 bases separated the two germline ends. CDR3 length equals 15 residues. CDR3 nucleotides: TGTGCCAGCAGCCCCGGATGGACAGAACAAGAGACCCAGTACTTC. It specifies CASSPGWTEQETQYF.

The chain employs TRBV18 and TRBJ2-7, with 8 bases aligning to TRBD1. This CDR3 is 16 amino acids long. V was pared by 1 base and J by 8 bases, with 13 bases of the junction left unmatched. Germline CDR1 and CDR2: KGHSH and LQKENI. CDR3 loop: CASSPRLGQGAFKQYF. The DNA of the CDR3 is TGTGCCAGCTCACCACGCCTTGGACAGGGAGCTTTCAAGCAGTACTTC.

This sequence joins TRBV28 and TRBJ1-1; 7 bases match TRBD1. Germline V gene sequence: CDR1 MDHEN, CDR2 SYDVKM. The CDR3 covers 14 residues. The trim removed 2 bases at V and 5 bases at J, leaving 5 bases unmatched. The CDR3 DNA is TGTGCCAGCAGTTTAACAGGGGTGACGACTGAAGCTTTCTTT. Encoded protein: CASSLTGVTTEAFF.

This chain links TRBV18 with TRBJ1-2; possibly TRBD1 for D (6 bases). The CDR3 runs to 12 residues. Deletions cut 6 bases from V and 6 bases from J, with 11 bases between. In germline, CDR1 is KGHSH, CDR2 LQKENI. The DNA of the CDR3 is TGTGCCAGCTCGAGGACAGATGATGGCTACACCTTC. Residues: CASSRTDDGYTF.

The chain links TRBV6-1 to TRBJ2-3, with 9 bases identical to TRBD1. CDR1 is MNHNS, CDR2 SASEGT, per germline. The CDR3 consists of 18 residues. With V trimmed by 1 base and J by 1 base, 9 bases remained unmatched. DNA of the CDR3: TGTGCCAGCAGTGAAGTCTGGACAGGGGCCTTCGGCACAGATACGCAGTATTTT. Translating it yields CASSEVWTGAFGTDTQYF.

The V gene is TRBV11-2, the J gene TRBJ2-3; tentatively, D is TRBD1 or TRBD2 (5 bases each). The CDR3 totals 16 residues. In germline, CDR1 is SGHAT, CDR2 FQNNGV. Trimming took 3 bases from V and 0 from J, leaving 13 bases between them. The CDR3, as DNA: TGTGCCAGCAGCTTCGGGGCAGGGCCTAGCACAGATACGCAGTATTTT. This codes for CASSFGAGPSTDTQYF.

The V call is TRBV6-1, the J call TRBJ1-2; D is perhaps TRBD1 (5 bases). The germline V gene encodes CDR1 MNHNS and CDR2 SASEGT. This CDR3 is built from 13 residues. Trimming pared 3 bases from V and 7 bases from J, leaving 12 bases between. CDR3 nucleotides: TGTGCCAGCAGTGACCTTGGGGCTGGTGGCTACACCTTC. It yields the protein CASSDLGAGGYTF.

In nucleotides, the CDR3 is TGTGCCAGCAGTGAACGACACCTTCGGAACGTCGACTATGGCTACACCTTC. Residues: CASSERHLRNVDYGYTF. The V and J genes are TRBV7-4 and TRBJ1-2, with D uncertain. The CDR3 has 17 amino acids. CDR1 SGHVT and CDR2 SQSDAQ come from the germline V gene. With 6 bases removed from V and 3 bases from J, the gap between germline ends came to 23 bases. The whole variable domain, remainder taken from reference TRBV7-4 and TRBJ1-2, is GAGVSQSPRYKVAKRGRDVALRCDSISGHVTLYWYRQTLGQGSEVLTYSQSDAQRDKSGRPSGRFSAERPERSVSTLKIQRTEQGDSAVYLCASSERHLRNVDYGYTFGSGTRLTVV.

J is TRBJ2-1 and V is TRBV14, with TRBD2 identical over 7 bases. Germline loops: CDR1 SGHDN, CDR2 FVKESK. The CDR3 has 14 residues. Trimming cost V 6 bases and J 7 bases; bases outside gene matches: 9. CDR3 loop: CASRPSGGRNEQFF. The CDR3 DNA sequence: TGTGCCAGCAGGCCTTCGGGGGGTAGGAATGAGCAGTTCTTC.

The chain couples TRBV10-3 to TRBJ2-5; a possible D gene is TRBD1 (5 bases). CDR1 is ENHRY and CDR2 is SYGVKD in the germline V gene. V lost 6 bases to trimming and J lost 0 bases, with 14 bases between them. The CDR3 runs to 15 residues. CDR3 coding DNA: TGTGCCATCAGGGCTCTCGGACACAACCAAGAGACCCAGTACTTC. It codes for CAIRALGHNQETQYF.

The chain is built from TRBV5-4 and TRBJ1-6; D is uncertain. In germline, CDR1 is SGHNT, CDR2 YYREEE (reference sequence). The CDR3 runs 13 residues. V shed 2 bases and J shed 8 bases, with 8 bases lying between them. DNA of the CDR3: TGTGCCAGCAGCTTTGATCCTGATTCACCCCTCCACTTT. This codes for CASSFDPDSPLHF.

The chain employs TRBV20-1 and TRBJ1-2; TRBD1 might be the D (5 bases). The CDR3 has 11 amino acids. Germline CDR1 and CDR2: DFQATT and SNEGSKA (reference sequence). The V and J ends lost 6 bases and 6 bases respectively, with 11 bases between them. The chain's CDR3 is CSALGVDGYTF. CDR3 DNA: TGCAGTGCCCTGGGGGTAGATGGCTACACCTTC.

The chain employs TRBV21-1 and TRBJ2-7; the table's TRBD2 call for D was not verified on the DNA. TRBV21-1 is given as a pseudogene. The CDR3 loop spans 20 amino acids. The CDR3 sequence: CASTGPNRTSGGGRIYEQYF. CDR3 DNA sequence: TGTGCCAGCACCGGACCCAATCGGACTAGCGGAGGGGGTAGAATCTACGAGCAGTACTTC.